The sample holds many counts of the clone carrying this T cell receptor (beta chain). As yet, its antigen is unknown. For the diagnoses, clinical symptoms, serum thyroxine and TRAb, thyroid ultrasound and orbital computed tomography were used. The source of the sample is a study of T cells in Graves' hyperthyroidism and ophthalmopathy. Points from the study as a whole: Most thyroid clonotypes that were expanded above 0.001 also turned up in blood.

Amplified TCR beta CDR3 regions came from RNA transcripts. With the HTBI primer set, the TCR CDR3 went through a first round of RT-PCR. MiXCR, run by TCRdb on the multiplex PCR reads, gives a single entry per CDR3 protein. The repertoire consists of about 620,000 distinct CDR3 sequences, with 15% to 20% occurring once and the leading ten covering less than 4.5%. The V end was cut by 2 bases, the J end by 9 bases, with 11 bases between. This CDR3 has 13 amino acids. The sample comprised blood. The receptor was derived from a woman aged 30 to 39 with Graves' hyperthyroidism. This chain connects TRBV12-3 or TRBV12-4 to TRBJ1-5, with D perhaps TRBD1 (5 bases). The CDR3 bases are TGTGCCAGCAGTTTACGTAGGGACGGGCCCCAGCATTTT. Encoded protein: CASSLRRDGPQHF.